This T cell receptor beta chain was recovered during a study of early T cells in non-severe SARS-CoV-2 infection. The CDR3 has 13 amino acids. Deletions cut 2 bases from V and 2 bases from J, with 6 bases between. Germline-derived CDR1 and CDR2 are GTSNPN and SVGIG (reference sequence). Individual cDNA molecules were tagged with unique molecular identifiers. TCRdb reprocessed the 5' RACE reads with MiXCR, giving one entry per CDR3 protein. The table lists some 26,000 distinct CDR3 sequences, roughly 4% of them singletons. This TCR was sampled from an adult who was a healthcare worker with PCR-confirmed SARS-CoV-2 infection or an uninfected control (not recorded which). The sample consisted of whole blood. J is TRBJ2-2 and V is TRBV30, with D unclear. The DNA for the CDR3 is TGTGCCTGGAGTCCCCTAAACACCGGGGAGCTGTTTTTT. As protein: CAWSPLNTGELFF.